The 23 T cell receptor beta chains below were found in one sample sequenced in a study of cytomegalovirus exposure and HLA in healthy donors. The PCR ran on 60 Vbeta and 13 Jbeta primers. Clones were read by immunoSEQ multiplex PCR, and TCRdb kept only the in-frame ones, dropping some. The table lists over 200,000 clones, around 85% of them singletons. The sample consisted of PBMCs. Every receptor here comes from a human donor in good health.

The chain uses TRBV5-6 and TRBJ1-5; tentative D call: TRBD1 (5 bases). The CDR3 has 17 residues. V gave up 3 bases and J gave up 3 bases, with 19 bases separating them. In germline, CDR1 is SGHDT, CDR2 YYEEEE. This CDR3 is CASSSLTGREDNQPQHF. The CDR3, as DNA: TGTGCCAGCAGCTCCTTAACGGGACGGGAGGACAATCAGCCCCAGCATTTT. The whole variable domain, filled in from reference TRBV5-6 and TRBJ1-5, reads DAGVTQSPTHLIKTRGQQVTLRCSPKSGHDTVSWYQQALGQGPQFIFQYYEEEERQRGNFPDRFSGHQFPNYSSELNVNALLLGDSALYLCASSSLTGREDNQPQHFGDGTRLSIL.

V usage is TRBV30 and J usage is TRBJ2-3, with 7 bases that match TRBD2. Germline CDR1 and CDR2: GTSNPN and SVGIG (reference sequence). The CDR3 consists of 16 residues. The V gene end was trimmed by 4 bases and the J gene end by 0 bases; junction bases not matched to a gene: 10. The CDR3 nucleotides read TGTGCCTGGACCGACCGGAGACTAGCTAGCACAGATACGCAGTATTTT. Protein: CAWTDRRLASTDTQYF. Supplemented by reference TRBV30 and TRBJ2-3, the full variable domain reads SQTIHQWPATLVQPVGSPLSLECTVEGTSNPNLYWYRQAAGRGLQLLFYSVGIGQISSEVPQNLSASRPQDRQFILSSKKLLLSDSGFYLCAWTDRRLASTDTQYFGPGTRLTVL.

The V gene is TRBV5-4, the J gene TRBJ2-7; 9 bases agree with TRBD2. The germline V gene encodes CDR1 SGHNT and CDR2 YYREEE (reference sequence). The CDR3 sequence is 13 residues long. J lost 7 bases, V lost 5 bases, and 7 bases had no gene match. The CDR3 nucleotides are TGTGCCAGCAGTCTAGCGGGGACGGGAGAGCAGTACTTC. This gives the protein CASSLAGTGEQYF.

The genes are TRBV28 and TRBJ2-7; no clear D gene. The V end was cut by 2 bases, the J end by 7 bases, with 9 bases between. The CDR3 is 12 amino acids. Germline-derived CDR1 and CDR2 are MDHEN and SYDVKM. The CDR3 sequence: CASSLPPGEQYF. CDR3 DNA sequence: TGTGCCAGCAGTTTACCGCCAGGTGAGCAGTACTTC.

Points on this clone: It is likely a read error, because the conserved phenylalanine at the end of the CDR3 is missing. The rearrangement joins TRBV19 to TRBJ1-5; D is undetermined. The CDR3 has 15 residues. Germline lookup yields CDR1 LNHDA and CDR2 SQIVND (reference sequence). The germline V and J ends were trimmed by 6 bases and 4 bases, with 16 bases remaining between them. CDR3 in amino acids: CASRSPTARNQPQHS. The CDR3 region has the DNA TGTGCCAGTAGATCTCCGACGGCGAGGAATCAGCCCCAGCATTCT.

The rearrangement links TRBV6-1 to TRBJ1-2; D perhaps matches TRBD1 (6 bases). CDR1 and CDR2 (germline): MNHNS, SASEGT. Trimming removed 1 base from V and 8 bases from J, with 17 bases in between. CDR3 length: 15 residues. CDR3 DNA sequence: TGTGCCAGCAGTGAAGGGTACAGGGTACCTGAGGGCTACACCTTC. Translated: CASSEGYRVPEGYTF.

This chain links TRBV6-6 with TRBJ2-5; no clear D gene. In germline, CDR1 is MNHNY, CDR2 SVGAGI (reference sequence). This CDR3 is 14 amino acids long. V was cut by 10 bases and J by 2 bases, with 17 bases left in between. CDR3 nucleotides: TGTGCCACCTCGCGAGGCGTATATCAAGAGACCCAGTACTTC. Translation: CATSRGVYQETQYF.

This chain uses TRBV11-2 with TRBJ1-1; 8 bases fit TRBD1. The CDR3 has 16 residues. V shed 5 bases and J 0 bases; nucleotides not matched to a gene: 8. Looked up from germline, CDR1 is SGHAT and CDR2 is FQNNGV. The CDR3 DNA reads TGTGCCAGCAGCGAACAGGGGGGTTACATGAACACTGAAGCTTTCTTT. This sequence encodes CASSEQGGYMNTEAFF. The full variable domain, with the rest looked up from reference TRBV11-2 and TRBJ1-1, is EAGVAQSPRYKIIEKRQSVAFWCNPISGHATLYWYQQILGQGPKLLIQFQNNGVVDDSQLPKDRFSAERLKGVDSTLKIQPAKLEDSAVYLCASSEQGGYMNTEAFFGQGTRLTVV.

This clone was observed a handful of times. The CDR3 nucleotides read TGCGCCAGCAGTCAATCGTTCTATAGCAATCAGCCCCAGCATTTT. Protein sequence: CASSQSFYSNQPQHF. The rearrangement links TRBV23-1 to TRBJ1-5; D is uncertain. TRBV23-1 is identified as an open reading frame with a role that is uncertain. Trimming removed 0 bases from V and 0 bases from J, with 6 bases in between. This CDR3 is built from 15 residues.

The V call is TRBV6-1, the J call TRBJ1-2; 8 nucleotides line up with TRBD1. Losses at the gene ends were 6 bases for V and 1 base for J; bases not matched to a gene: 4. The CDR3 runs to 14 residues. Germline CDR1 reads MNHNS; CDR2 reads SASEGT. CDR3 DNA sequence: TGTGCCAGCAGGGACAGGGACTTTAACTATGGCTACACCTTC. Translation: CASRDRDFNYGYTF.

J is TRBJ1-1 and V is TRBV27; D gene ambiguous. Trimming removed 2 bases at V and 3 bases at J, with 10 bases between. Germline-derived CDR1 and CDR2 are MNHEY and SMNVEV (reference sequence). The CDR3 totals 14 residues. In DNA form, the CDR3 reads TGTGCCAGCAGTTTAAGGAGGACCTACACTGAAGCTTTCTTT. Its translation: CASSLRRTYTEAFF.

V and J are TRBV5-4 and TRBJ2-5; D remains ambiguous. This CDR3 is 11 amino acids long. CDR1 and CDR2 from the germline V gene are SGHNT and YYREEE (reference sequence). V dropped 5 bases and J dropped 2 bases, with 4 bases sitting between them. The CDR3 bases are TGTGCCAGCAGTCAACAAGAGACCCAGTACTTC. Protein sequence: CASSQQETQYF.

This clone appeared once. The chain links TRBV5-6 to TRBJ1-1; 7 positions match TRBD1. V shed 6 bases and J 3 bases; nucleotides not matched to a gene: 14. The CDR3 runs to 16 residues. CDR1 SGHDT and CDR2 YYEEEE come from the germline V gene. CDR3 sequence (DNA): TGTGCCAGCACCCCAGAGGGGGCGGGTTGGGACACTGAAGCTTTCTTT. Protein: CASTPEGAGWDTEAFF.

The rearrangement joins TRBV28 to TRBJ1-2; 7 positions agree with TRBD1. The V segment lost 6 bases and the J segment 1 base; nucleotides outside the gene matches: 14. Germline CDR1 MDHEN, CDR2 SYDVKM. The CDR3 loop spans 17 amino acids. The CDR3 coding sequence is TGTGCCAGCAGAATCGGTAGTCCCGGGACAGTTAACTATGGCTACACCTTC. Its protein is CASRIGSPGTVNYGYTF.

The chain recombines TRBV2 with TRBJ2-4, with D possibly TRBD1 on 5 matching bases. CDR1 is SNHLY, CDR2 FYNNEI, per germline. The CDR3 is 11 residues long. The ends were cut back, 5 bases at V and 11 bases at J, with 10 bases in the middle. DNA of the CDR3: TGTGCCAGCAGTTCAGGACAACTTCAGTACTTC. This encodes CASSSGQLQYF.

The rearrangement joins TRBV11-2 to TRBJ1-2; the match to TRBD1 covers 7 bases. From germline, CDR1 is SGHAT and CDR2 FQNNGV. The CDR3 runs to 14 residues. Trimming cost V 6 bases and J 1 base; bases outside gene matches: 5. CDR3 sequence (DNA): TGTGCCAGCAGTTCGACAGGGTTTAACTATGGCTACACCTTC. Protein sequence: CASSSTGFNYGYTF.

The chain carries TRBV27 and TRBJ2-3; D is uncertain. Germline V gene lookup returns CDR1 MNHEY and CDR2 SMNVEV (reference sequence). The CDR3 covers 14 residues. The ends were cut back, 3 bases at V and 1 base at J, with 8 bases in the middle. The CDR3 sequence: CASSLSDRTDTQYF. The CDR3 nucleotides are TGTGCCAGCAGTTTGAGCGACCGCACAGATACGCAGTATTTT.

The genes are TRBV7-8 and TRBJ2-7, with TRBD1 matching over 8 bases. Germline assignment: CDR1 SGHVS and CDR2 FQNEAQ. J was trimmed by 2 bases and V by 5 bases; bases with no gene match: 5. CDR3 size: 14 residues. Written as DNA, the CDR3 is TGTGCCAGCAGCCCACGGACAGGGACCTACGAGCAGTACTTC. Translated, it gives CASSPRTGTYEQYF.

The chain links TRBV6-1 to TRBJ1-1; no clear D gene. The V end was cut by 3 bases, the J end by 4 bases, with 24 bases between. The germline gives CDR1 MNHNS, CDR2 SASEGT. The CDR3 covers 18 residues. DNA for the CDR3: TGTGCCAGCAGTGAGCGTGGCAAAACTGGGGAAGGAGGCACTGAAGCTTTCTTT. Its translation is CASSERGKTGEGGTEAFF.

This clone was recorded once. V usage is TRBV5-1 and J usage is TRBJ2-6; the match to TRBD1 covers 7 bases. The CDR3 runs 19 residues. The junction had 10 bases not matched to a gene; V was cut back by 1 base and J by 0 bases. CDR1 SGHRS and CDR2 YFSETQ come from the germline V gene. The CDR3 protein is CASSLLVDRASSGANVLTF. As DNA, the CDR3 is TGCGCCAGCAGCTTGCTGGTCGACAGGGCAAGCTCTGGGGCCAACGTCCTGACTTTC.

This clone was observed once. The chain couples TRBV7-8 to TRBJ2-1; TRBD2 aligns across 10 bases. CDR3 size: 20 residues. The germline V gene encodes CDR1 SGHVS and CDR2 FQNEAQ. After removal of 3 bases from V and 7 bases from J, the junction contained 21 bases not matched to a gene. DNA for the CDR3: TGTGCCAGCAGCTTCAGACAGGGCGATCTATCTACTAGCGGGACGAATGAGCAGTTCTTC. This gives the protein CASSFRQGDLSTSGTNEQFF.

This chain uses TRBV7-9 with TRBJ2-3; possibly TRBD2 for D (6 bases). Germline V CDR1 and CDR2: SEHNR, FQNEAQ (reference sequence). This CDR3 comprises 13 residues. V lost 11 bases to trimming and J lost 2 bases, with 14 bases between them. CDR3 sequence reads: CAARDLLTDTQYF. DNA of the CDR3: TGTGCCGCCCGGGACTTACTCACAGATACGCAGTATTTT.

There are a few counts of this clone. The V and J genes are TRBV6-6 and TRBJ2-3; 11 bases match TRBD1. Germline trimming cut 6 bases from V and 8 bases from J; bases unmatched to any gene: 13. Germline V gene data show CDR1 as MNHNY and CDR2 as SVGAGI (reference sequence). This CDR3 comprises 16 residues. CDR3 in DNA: TGTGCCAGCAGCTATGGACAGGGGGCCGTGAGTGGTACGCAGTATTTT. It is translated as CASSYGQGAVSGTQYF.